This entry lists 21 T cell receptor beta chains sequenced from one sample in a study of a mutant IDH1 vaccine in newly diagnosed glioma. Time point in this sample: week 23, last vaccination. Vaccination comprised doses that each held 300 ug of mutant IDH1 20-mer peptide, plus topical imiquimod. Data came from immunoSEQ multiplex PCR; TCRdb stores just in-frame clones and leaves some out. This table has roughly 36,000 clones, over 75% appearing once. Their cognate antigens are unknown. The input for sequencing was PBMCs, taken from a glioma patient whose treatment included an IDH1 peptide vaccine. Receptors originate from a man aged 35 to 55 with glioma.

CDR3 bases: TGCGCCAGCAGCCAAGACACCTCGGCTAATGAAAAACTGTTTTTT. This codes for CASSQDTSANEKLFF. This chain links TRBV5-1 with TRBJ1-4; D unclear. CDR1 and CDR2 (germline): SGHRS, YFSETQ. The CDR3 loop spans 15 amino acids. V lost 4 bases to trimming and J lost 3 bases, with 13 bases between them.

Here the CDR3 reads CASSDSKGQGLTGANVLTF. In nucleotides, the CDR3 is TGTGCCAGCAGTGATAGTAAGGGACAGGGGCTAACTGGGGCCAACGTCCTGACTTTC. V gene TRBV6-1 combines with J gene TRBJ2-6; 10 bases are shared with TRBD1. The CDR3 contains 19 residues. J gave up 2 bases and V 3 bases, and 10 bases lay outside the gene matches. The germline V gene encodes CDR1 MNHNS and CDR2 SASEGT.

In DNA, the CDR3 is TGTGCCAGCTCCCAGACTAGCACTTACAATGAGCAGTTCTTC. It is translated as CASSQTSTYNEQFF. The chain couples TRBV19 to TRBJ2-1; TRBD2 agrees at 7 bases. The CDR3 loop spans 14 amino acids. Germline CDR1 LNHDA, CDR2 SQIVND (reference sequence). The J segment lost 4 bases and the V segment lost 9 bases, leaving 9 bases of the junction unmatched.

The CDR3 nucleotides are TGTGCCAGCAGTGGCCAAGAGACCCAGTACTTC. Translation: CASSGQETQYF. V usage is TRBV25-1 and J usage is TRBJ2-5; D is unclear. The CDR3 spans 11 residues. Trimming cost V 4 bases and J 1 base, with 1 base left between them. Per germline, CDR1 MGHDK and CDR2 SYGVNS.

The V gene is TRBV5-5, the J gene TRBJ2-3, with D tentatively TRBD1 (5 bases). The V end lost 4 bases, the J end lost 1 base, and 10 bases lay between the germline ends. CDR1 SGHKS and CDR2 YYEKEE come from the germline V gene (reference sequence). This CDR3 is built from 14 residues. The CDR3 spells CASSPEGGTDTQYF. CDR3 DNA sequence: TGTGCCAGCAGCCCGGAAGGGGGCACAGATACGCAGTATTTT. The whole variable domain, remainder taken from reference TRBV5-5 and TRBJ2-3, is DAGVTQSPTHLIKTRGQQVTLRCSPISGHKSVSWYQQVLGQGPQFIFQYYEKEERGRGNFPDRFSARQFPNYSSELNVNALLLGDSALYLCASSPEGGTDTQYFGPGTRLTVL.

The J gene is TRBJ1-1, the V gene TRBV7-2, with a tentative D call TRBD1 (6 bases). Germline values: CDR1 SGHTA, CDR2 FQGNSA. This CDR3 has 14 residues. The V and J ends lost 5 bases and 4 bases respectively, with 14 bases between them. The CDR3 sequence: CASSTQGRRTEAFF. CDR3 coding DNA: TGTGCCAGCAGCACACAGGGTAGACGCACTGAAGCTTTCTTT.

This chain uses TRBV12-2 with TRBJ2-7; the table gives TRBD1 as D, unverified against the DNA. TRBV12-2 is flagged as a pseudogene. This CDR3 is 18 amino acids long. In DNA, the CDR3 is TGTGCAAGTCGCTTAGAATGGTTCCGGACAGGGCTCACCTACGAGCAGTACGTC. It encodes CASRLEWFRTGLTYEQYV.

The gene calls are TRBV27 and TRBJ1-3, with no clear D. Germline values: CDR1 MNHEY, CDR2 SMNVEV (reference sequence). This CDR3 region has 14 residues. V lost 2 bases to trimming and J lost 0 bases, with 5 bases between them. CDR3 DNA sequence: TGTGCCAGCAGTTTAGGTGGCTCTGGAAACACCATATATTTT. Translating it yields CASSLGGSGNTIYF.

The chain recombines TRBV7-2 with TRBJ1-5; D is unresolved. Per germline, CDR1 SGHTA and CDR2 FQGNSA. This CDR3 comprises 14 residues. The V end was cut by 1 base, the J end by 2 bases, with 6 bases between. This CDR3 is CASSLGLGNQPQHF. As DNA, the CDR3 is TGTGCCAGCAGCTTAGGGTTAGGCAATCAGCCCCAGCATTTT.

This clone was seen a single time. J is TRBJ2-1 and V is TRBV4-3, with a possible D match to TRBD2 (5 bases). V lost 0 bases, J lost 12 bases, and 12 bases lay in between. Germline loops: CDR1 LGHNA, CDR2 YSLEER. This CDR3 has 13 amino acids. CDR3 DNA sequence: TGCGCCAGCAGCCAAGAGCTCCCGGGGATGCAGTTCTTC. Protein product: CASSQELPGMQFF.

CDR3 sequence (DNA): TGTGCCAGCAGTGATCGGGACAGGGTCGTTCAGCCCCAGCATTTT. Its translation is CASSDRDRVVQPQHF. The genes are TRBV6-1 and TRBJ1-5; 9 bases agree with TRBD1. The junction had 6 bases not matched to a gene; V was cut back by 3 bases and J by 6 bases. Germline V CDR1 and CDR2: MNHNS, SASEGT. This CDR3 contains 15 residues.

This rearrangement joins TRBV11-2 to TRBJ1-2; D possibly corresponds to TRBD1 (6 bases). Trimming took 3 bases from V and 3 from J, leaving 17 bases between them. CDR1 and CDR2 (germline): SGHAT, FQNNGV. The CDR3 sequence is 16 residues long. Here the CDR3 reads CASSLISWRGDYGYTF. The CDR3 nucleotides read TGTGCCAGCAGCTTGATTTCCTGGAGGGGGGACTATGGCTACACCTTC.

The chain couples TRBV10-3 to TRBJ2-5; D may be TRBD1 (6 bases). The CDR3 is 14 amino acids. V lost 4 bases and J 4 bases, leaving 13 bases between the germline ends. CDR1 is ENHRY and CDR2 is SYGVKD in the germline V gene. CDR3 bases: TGTGCCATCAGTGTCACAGGGTCAGGAGAGACCCAGTACTTC. This encodes CAISVTGSGETQYF.

This clone was seen only once. This chain links TRBV6-1 with TRBJ2-7; TRBD2 is a possible D gene (5 bases). The CDR3 runs to 12 residues. Germline V lookup: CDR1 MNHNS, CDR2 SASEGT. CDR3 protein: CAGRNYAYEQYF. Here the CDR3 DNA reads TGTGCAGGGAGAAATTACGCGTACGAGCAGTACTTC.

This sequence joins TRBV28 and TRBJ1-5, with a tentative D call TRBD1 (6 bases). The CDR3 contains 16 residues. Germline CDR1 is MDHEN and CDR2 is SYDVKM. V dropped 5 bases and J dropped 7 bases, with 21 bases sitting between them. CDR3 sequence: CASSPGTLVYMQPQHF. CDR3 coding DNA: TGTGCCAGCAGTCCAGGGACATTAGTGTATATGCAGCCCCAGCATTTT.

The chain joins TRBV29-1 to TRBJ2-6, with D possibly being TRBD1 (6 bases). This CDR3 is built from 14 residues. The germline gives CDR1 SQVTM, CDR2 ANQGSEA. Trimming removed 6 bases at V and 0 bases at J, with 9 bases between. CDR3 sequence (DNA): TGCAGCGTCGTGACAGGCTCTGGGGCCAACGTCCTGACTTTC. This translates into CSVVTGSGANVLTF.

In its sample, this clone was seen once. The CDR3 reads CASSLNLFYEQYF. In DNA, the CDR3 is TGTGCCAGCAGCTTGAATCTATTCTACGAGCAGTACTTC. The chain joins TRBV5-6 to TRBJ2-7; D is unclear. CDR1 is SGHDT and CDR2 is YYEEEE in the germline V gene. The CDR3 runs to 13 residues. V lost 1 base to trimming and J lost 3 bases, with 8 bases between them.

The rearrangement links TRBV19 to TRBJ1-4; a weak D match, TRBD1 (5 bases). The ends were cut back, 1 base at V and 6 bases at J, with 15 bases in the middle. Germline CDR1 is LNHDA and CDR2 is SQIVND (reference sequence). This CDR3 has 16 residues. The CDR3 DNA sequence: TGTGCCAGTAGTATAGGAATCCGGGGCAGGGATGAAAAACTGTTTTTT. It specifies CASSIGIRGRDEKLFF.

The rearrangement links TRBV2 to TRBJ1-1; TRBD1 matches 9 bases. This CDR3 is 15 amino acids long. Trimming took 7 bases from V and 1 from J; bases not matched to a gene: 7. CDR1 and CDR2 from the germline V gene are SNHLY and FYNNEI. This CDR3 is CASIEQGASNTEAFF. CDR3 bases: TGTGCCAGCATCGAACAGGGGGCCTCGAACACTGAAGCTTTCTTT.

This chain uses TRBV7-8 with TRBJ2-1; tentatively, D is TRBD1 or TRBD2 (6 bases each). V was pared by 5 bases and J by 6 bases, with 20 bases between. The CDR3 loop spans 16 amino acids. Germline-derived CDR1 and CDR2 are SGHVS and FQNEAQ. DNA of the CDR3: TGTGCCAGCAGCCCCCCTAAGGGGGGAACCCTCAATGAGCAGTTCTTC. Amino acids: CASSPPKGGTLNEQFF.

This clone showed up just a few times. The CDR3 protein is CASSLGRFEAFF. The CDR3 DNA reads as TGTGCCAGCAGCTTAGGACGGTTTGAAGCTTTCTTT. The chain couples TRBV7-9 to TRBJ1-1; D call uncertain. Germline CDR1 SEHNR, CDR2 FQNEAQ (reference sequence). V was clipped by 1 base and J by 7 bases, with 7 bases between them. The CDR3 has 12 residues.